This TCR beta chain was captured by sequencing in a study of blood T cell repertoires in COVID-19. Turning to the study itself: In each case, the material was cDNA or gDNA derived from T cells, B-cell-depleted T cells, or PBMCs.

Germline V gene sequence: CDR1 MDHEN, CDR2 SYDVKM. Trimming removed 2 bases from V and 3 bases from J, with 4 bases in between. The CDR3 consists of 12 residues. In terms of age and location, participants ranged from roughly 18 to 90 years and lived in about 25 US areas. Concerning this clone: Other nucleotide sequences in the sample specify the same CDR3.

Measured with immunoSEQ multiplex PCR; TCRdb has only the in-frame clones, and not every one. Among a few hundred thousand clones listed, around 90% were seen once. The sequence derives from a woman aged 18-29 years with acute COVID-19. Sequences were obtained from PBMCs or T cells enriched from blood (not recorded which). The chain couples TRBV28 to TRBJ1-1; D not certain. The CDR3 region is CASSLEDTEAFF. Here the CDR3 DNA reads TGTGCCAGCAGTTTAGAGGACACTGAAGCTTTCTTT.